What follows is one TCR beta chain and its context. Its target is unknown. The entry originates in a study of memory CD4+ T cells and cytomegalovirus serostatus. Across the study: Healthy Belgian adult donors included about nine CMV-positive and 24 CMV-negative people. Overall study results and limits: Suggested: most of the CMV-linked TCR signature lies in CD4+ memory cells. Median bootstrapped AUC for CMV status was approximately 0.95 originally, about 0.9 US-trained.

Single viable CD3+CD4+CD8-CD45RO+ cells were sorted as the memory CD4+ T cells. Repertoires were generated with immunoSEQ multiplex PCR, while TCRdb's copy carries only in-frame clones and drops some. The sample lists 50,000 to 65,000 clones; more than 70% were seen once. Germline-derived CDR1 and CDR2 are MDHEN and SYDVKM. The CDR3 spans 17 residues. Between the trimmed V and J ends, which lost 2 bases and 6 bases, there was a span of 22 bases. The receptor's source is an adult in good health and CMV-seronegative. The chain links TRBV28 to TRBJ1-1; D not resolved. The sample consisted of memory CD4+ T cells from blood. The CDR3 coding sequence is TGTGCCAGCAGTTTAAACCTAAACGCGGTAAACTTCCCTGAAGCTTTCTTT. Protein: CASSLNLNAVNFPEAFF.